This entry concerns a single T cell receptor (beta chain). What it binds is not known. Trimming removed 4 bases from V and 9 bases from J, with 15 bases in between. There are 14 residues in the CDR3. Germline V gene sequence: CDR1 SGHVS, CDR2 FNYEAQ. The data stem from a study of blood T cells in healthy people across ages. Notes on the study in general: A greater number of naive CD4+ cells and higher diversity distinguished long-lived donors from aged donors.

A J-beta primer mix and a sample-barcoded 5' primer were used in a second PCR of roughly 6 to 12 cycles. From each sample, at least 2.5 million paired-end reads containing CDR3 were obtained. TCRdb used MiXCR to reprocess the 5' RACE reads, holding one entry per CDR3 protein. The repertoire includes about 620,000 distinct CDR3 sequences, about 21% of them detected once, and roughly 3.9% sits in the top ten. This TCR came from a man in his 70s in good health. The chain uses TRBV7-6 and TRBJ2-2, with D tentatively TRBD1 (5 bases). Sequenced material: blood. CDR3 loop: CASSSVDSHRELFF. As DNA, the CDR3 is TGTGCCAGCAGCTCCGTCGACAGTCACCGGGAGCTGTTTTTT.